A selection of T cell receptor beta chains follows, all from one sample in a study of cytomegalovirus exposure and HLA in healthy donors. The repertoire was sequenced with immunoSEQ multiplex PCR; TCRdb's copy has only in-frame clones and lacks some. The sample lists approximately 120,000 clones; around four fifths were seen once. Specimen: PBMCs. These receptors were obtained from a woman aged 40 to 50 in good health and CMV-seropositive. The CDR3 runs from the conserved cysteine through the conserved F or W. Fields, in order: clone size, V gene, D gene, J gene, CDR3 protein, CDR3 DNA. D genes are given only for firm matches. The size entry is marked missing in some rows and otherwise reads once, few, many or a size class.

NA	TRBV5-4	NA	TRBJ2-5	CASSLGGTSRGQTQYF	TGTGCCAGCAGCTTGGGGGGGACTAGTAGGGGGCAGACCCAGTACTTC
NA	TRBV6-1	TRBD1	TRBJ2-2	CASRPGQGLPGELFF	TGTGCCAGCAGACCGGGACAGGGTCTGCCCGGGGAGCTGTTTTTT
NA	TRBV18	NA	TRBJ1-1	CASSPRSLNTEAFF	TGTGCCAGCTCACCACGGAGTCTGAACACTGAAGCTTTCTTT
NA	TRBV5-1	TRBD1	TRBJ1-2	CASSLEQGGHGYTF	TGCGCCAGCAGCTTGGAACAGGGGGGGCATGGCTACACCTTC
NA	TRBV30	TRBD1	TRBJ2-5	CAWSVTIGQGEQYF	TGTGCCTGGAGTGTTACCATTGGACAGGGAGAGCAGTACTTC
NA	TRBV5-6	TRBD1	TRBJ2-3	CASSLVGTGARGPDTQYF	TGTGCCAGCAGCTTGGTCGGGACAGGGGCACGCGGTCCAGATACGCAGTATTTT
NA	TRBV7-3	NA	TRBJ2-1	CASSFSGYNEQFF	TGTGCCAGCAGCTTTTCCGGCTACAATGAGCAGTTCTTC
NA	TRBV6-5	NA	TRBJ2-5	CASSYKGYQETQYF	TGTGCCAGCAGTTACAAGGGGTACCAAGAGACCCAGTACTTC
NA	TRBV19	NA	TRBJ1-4	CASSIVSLSTNEKLFF	TGTGCCAGTAGTATAGTGAGCCTTTCAACTAATGAAAAACTGTTTTTT
NA	TRBV27	NA	TRBJ2-7	CASSLSFEYLGLLGGWVQSYEQYF	TGTGCCAGCAGTTTATCTTTCGAGTACCTCGGGCTACTAGGAGGGTGGGTTCAGTCCTACGAGCAGTACTTC
NA	TRBV7-2	NA	TRBJ2-7	CASSVGGAEPNYEQYF	TGTGCCAGCAGCGTTGGGGGGGCGGAACCAAACTACGAGCAGTACTTC
NA	TRBV10-2	TRBD2	TRBJ2-7	CASKSGRAEDEQYF	TGCGCCAGCAAGAGCGGGAGGGCCGAGGACGAGCAGTACTTC
NA	TRBV7-9	TRBD2	TRBJ2-5	CASSSLAGGPEETQYF	TGTGCCAGCAGCTCACTAGCGGGAGGGCCGGAAGAGACCCAGTACTTC
NA	TRBV19	TRBD1	TRBJ2-5	CASSPGTAQETQYF	TGTGCCAGTAGCCCTGGGACAGCCCAAGAGACCCAGTACTTC
once	TRBV5-1	TRBD2	TRBJ2-7	CASSVAGAIGEQYF	TGCGCCAGCAGCGTAGCGGGAGCCATTGGCGAGCAGTACTTC
NA	TRBV7-2	TRBD2	TRBJ2-1	CASSDGTSGNNEQFF	TGTGCCAGCAGCGACGGGACTAGCGGGAACAATGAGCAGTTCTTC
NA	TRBV7-2	NA	TRBJ2-7	CASSPSPYEQYF	TGTGCCAGCAGCCCTAGCCCCTACGAGCAGTACTTC
once	TRBV19	NA	TRBJ1-1	CASGTTGTRNTEAFF	TGTGCCAGTGGGACCACAGGGACGAGGAACACTGAAGCTTTCTTT
NA	TRBV7-9	NA	TRBJ1-3	CASSLPKLGARRDTIYF	TGTGCCAGCAGCCTCCCCAAGTTAGGGGCCAGGAGGGACACCATATATTTT
few	TRBV11-2	NA	TRBJ2-7	CASSQGYNYEQYF	TGTGCCAGCAGCCAGGGGTATAACTACGAGCAGTACTTC
NA	TRBV5-3	NA	TRBJ1-1	CARSLGVGGFF	TGTGCCAGAAGCTTGGGGGTAGGCGGTTTCTTT
NA	TRBV15	TRBD2	TRBJ2-7	CATSRGGGAYEQYF	TGTGCCACCAGCAGAGGCGGGGGGGCTTACGAGCAGTACTTC
NA	TRBV5-5	NA	TRBJ1-2	CASREDPPGGYTF	TGTGCCAGCAGAGAGGATCCCCCGGGTGGCTACACCTTC
NA	TRBV4-3	TRBD2	TRBJ2-7	CASSQEAAGAWGEQYF	TGCGCCAGCAGCCAAGAAGCGGCGGGAGCCTGGGGGGAGCAGTACTTC
NA	TRBV2	TRBD2	TRBJ2-2	CASSDRGDVTGELFF	TGTGCCAGCAGTGATCGGGGGGATGTGACCGGGGAGCTGTTTTTT
NA	TRBV5-1	TRBD2	TRBJ2-2	CASSFRGRDTGELFF	TGCGCCAGCAGCTTTCGGGGGAGGGACACCGGGGAGCTGTTTTTT
NA	TRBV14	NA	TRBJ1-2	CASSQDRTGVGYGYTF	TGTGCCAGCAGCCAAGACAGGACGGGGGTCGGGTATGGCTACACCTTC
NA	TRBV7-2	NA	TRBJ2-7	CASSLGQYDYEQYF	TGTGCCAGCAGCCTAGGACAGTACGACTACGAGCAGTACTTC
few	TRBV2	TRBD2	TRBJ2-3	CASRTGLAGLTDTQYF	TGTGCCAGCAGAACCGGCCTAGCGGGATTAACAGATACGCAGTATTTT
NA	TRBV5-1	NA	TRBJ1-1	CASSPRDIPLQNTEAFF	TGCGCCAGCAGCCCACGGGATATTCCCTTACAGAACACTGAAGCTTTCTTT
once	TRBV6-1	NA	TRBJ2-6	CASSELGVGANVLTF	TGTGCCAGCAGTGAATTAGGGGTTGGGGCCAACGTCCTGACTTTC
NA	TRBV5-1	TRBD2	TRBJ2-1	CASSSPKAGGPGNEQFF	TGCGCCAGCAGCTCCCCTAAAGCGGGAGGGCCAGGCAATGAGCAGTTCTTC
NA	TRBV6-5	NA	TRBJ1-5	CASSYSGRGGQPQHF	TGTGCCAGCAGTTACTCGGGGAGGGGAGGACAGCCCCAGCATTTT
NA	TRBV9	TRBD1	TRBJ2-5	CASSVERTGLSETQYF	TGTGCCAGCAGCGTAGAAAGGACAGGGCTGTCAGAGACCCAGTACTTC
NA	TRBV4-3	NA	TRBJ2-7	CASSQGDAGFYEQYF	TGCGCCAGCAGCCAAGGGGACGCGGGATTCTACGAGCAGTACTTC
NA	TRBV28	NA	TRBJ1-5	CASINLGGGSQPQHF	TGTGCCAGCATAAACTTGGGGGGAGGGAGTCAGCCCCAGCATTTT
NA	TRBV4-3	TRBD2	TRBJ2-7	CASSQGLAGSYEQYF	TGCGCCAGCAGCCAGGGACTAGCGGGAAGCTACGAGCAGTACTTC
NA	TRBV19	NA	TRBJ1-2	CASQRSGPKLDGYTF	TGTGCCAGCCAGCGATCAGGGCCCAAGTTGGATGGCTACACCTTC
NA	TRBV28	NA	TRBJ2-7	CASSFRDYEQYF	TGTGCCAGCAGTTTCAGGGACTACGAGCAGTACTTC
NA	TRBV18	NA	TRBJ1-2	CASSPLGISTRDYGYTF	TGTGCCAGCTCACCACTAGGGATTTCTACGAGGGACTATGGCTACACCTTC
NA	TRBV30	TRBD2	TRBJ2-1	CAWSVPRRGSSYNEQFF	TGTGCCTGGAGTGTACCCCGGCGCGGGAGCTCCTACAATGAGCAGTTCTTC
NA	TRBV19	TRBD2	TRBJ2-7	CASSIVSSGRSEQYF	TGTGCCAGTAGTATAGTTTCAAGCGGGAGAAGCGAGCAGTACTTC